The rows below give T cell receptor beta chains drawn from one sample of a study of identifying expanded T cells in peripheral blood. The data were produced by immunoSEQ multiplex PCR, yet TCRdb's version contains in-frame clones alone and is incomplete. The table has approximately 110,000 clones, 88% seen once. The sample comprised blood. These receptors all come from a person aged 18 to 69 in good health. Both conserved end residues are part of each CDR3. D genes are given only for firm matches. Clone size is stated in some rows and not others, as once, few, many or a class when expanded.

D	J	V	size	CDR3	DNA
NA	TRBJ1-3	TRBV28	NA	CASSNAAGNTIYF	TGTGCCAGCAGTAACGCGGCCGGAAACACCATATATTTT
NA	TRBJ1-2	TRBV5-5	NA	CASSLQGDYGYTF	TGTGCCAGCAGCTTACAGGGCGACTATGGCTACACCTTC
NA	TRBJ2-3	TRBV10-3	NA	CAISAADSDTQYF	TGTGCCATCAGTGCGGCCGATTCAGATACGCAGTATTTT
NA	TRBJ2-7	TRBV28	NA	CASKGRGLYEQYF	TGTGCCAGCAAGGGCAGGGGACTTTACGAGCAGTACTTC
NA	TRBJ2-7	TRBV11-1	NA	CASSPGSAPPYEQYF	TGTGCCAGCAGCCCGGGCAGCGCTCCTCCCTACGAGCAGTACTTC
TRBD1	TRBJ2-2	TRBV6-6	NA	CASSAPGQGANGELFF	TGTGCCAGCAGTGCTCCGGGACAGGGGGCTAACGGGGAGCTGTTTTTT
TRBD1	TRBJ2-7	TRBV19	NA	CASRHPGQGSYEQYF	TGTGCCAGTAGGCATCCGGGACAGGGCTCCTACGAGCAGTACTTC
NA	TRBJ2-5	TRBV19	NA	CASSIRALPEETQYF	TGTGCCAGTAGTATCAGGGCCCTACCCGAAGAGACCCAGTACTTC
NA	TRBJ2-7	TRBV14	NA	CASSPPSGYSEQYF	TGTGCCAGCAGCCCTCCGTCGGGGTACTCCGAGCAGTACTTC
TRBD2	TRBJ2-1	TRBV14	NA	CASSQEGRSSGNNEQFF	TGTGCCAGCAGCCAAGAAGGTCGGTCTAGCGGGAACAATGAGCAGTTCTTC
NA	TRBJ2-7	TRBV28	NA	CASSSGDTSSYEQYF	TGTGCCAGCAGCTCTGGGGACACCTCCTCCTACGAGCAGTACTTC
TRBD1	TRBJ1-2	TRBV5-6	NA	CASSPAGRGRGYGYTF	TGTGCCAGCAGCCCTGCCGGGAGGGGGCGGGGCTATGGCTACACCTTC
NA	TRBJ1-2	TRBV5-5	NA	CASSLGVPSAYGYTF	TGTGCCAGCAGCTTGGGAGTGCCCAGTGCCTATGGCTACACCTTC
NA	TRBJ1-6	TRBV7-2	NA	CASSLGVDNSPLHF	TGTGCCAGCAGCTTAGGCGTGGATAATTCACCCCTCCACTTT
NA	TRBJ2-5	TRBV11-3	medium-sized	CASSPPDLETQYF	TGTGCCAGCAGCCCACCCGACCTGGAGACCCAGTACTTC
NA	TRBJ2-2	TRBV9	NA	CASSVVPEGTGELFF	TGTGCCAGCAGCGTAGTCCCCGAAGGGACCGGGGAGCTGTTTTTT
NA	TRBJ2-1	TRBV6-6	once	CATGPNPPNEQFF	TGTGCCACCGGCCCCAACCCCCCTAATGAGCAGTTCTTC
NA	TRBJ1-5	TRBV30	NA	CAWSVRLNQPQHF	TGTGCCTGGAGTGTACGTTTGAATCAGCCCCAGCATTTT
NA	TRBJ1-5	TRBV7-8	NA	CASSLVQGYSNQPQHF	TGTGCCAGCAGCTTGGTACAGGGATATAGCAATCAGCCCCAGCATTTT
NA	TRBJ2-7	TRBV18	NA	CASSPEGQAREQYF	TGTGCCAGCTCACCAGAAGGGCAAGCTAGGGAGCAGTACTTC
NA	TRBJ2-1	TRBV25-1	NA	CASSGSGNEQFF	TGTGCCAGCAGCGGGAGCGGGAATGAGCAGTTCTTC
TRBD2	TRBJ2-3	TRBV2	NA	CASSGPGRLAGVLTDTQYF	TGTGCCAGCAGTGGACCGGGACGCCTAGCGGGAGTTTTGACAGATACGCAGTATTTT
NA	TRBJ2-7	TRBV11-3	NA	CASSLAAGQSYEQYF	TGTGCCAGCAGCTTAGCGGCGGGACAGAGCTACGAGCAGTACTTC
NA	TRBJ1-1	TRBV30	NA	CAWSVRALNTEAFF	TGTGCCTGGAGTGTACGTGCCCTGAACACTGAAGCTTTCTTT
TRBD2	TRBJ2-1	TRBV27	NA	CASTKGTSGRNEQFF	TGTGCCAGCACCAAGGGGACTAGCGGGAGGAATGAGCAGTTCTTC
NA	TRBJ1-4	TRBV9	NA	CASSLTTATNEKLFF	TGTGCCAGCAGCTTAACGACGGCAACTAATGAAAAACTGTTTTTT
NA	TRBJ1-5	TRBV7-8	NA	CASSLAGRPYSNQPQHF	TGTGCCAGCAGCTTAGCGGGTAGGCCATATAGCAATCAGCCCCAGCATTTT
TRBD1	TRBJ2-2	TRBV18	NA	CASSPVGDRGNTGELFF	TGTGCCAGCTCACCAGTGGGAGACAGGGGGAACACCGGGGAGCTGTTTTTT
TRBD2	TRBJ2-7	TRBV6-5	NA	CASRRGGRAYEQYF	TGTGCCAGCAGAAGGGGCGGGAGGGCCTACGAGCAGTACTTC
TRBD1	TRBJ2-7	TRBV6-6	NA	CASSPTGGVEQYF	TGTGCCAGCAGTCCGACAGGGGGGGTCGAGCAGTACTTC
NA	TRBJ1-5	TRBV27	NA	CATSEGGINQPQHF	TGTGCCACCTCTGAGGGGGGTATCAATCAGCCCCAGCATTTT
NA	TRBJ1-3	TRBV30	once	CAWNEGSSGNTIYF	TGTGCCTGGAATGAGGGCAGCTCTGGAAACACCATATATTTT
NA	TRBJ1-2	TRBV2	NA	CASRRGGYGYTF	TGTGCCAGCAGGAGGGGGGGGTACGGCTACACCTTC
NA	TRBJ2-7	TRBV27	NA	CASSDRGYEQYF	TGTGCCAGCTCCGATAGGGGCTACGAGCAGTACTTC
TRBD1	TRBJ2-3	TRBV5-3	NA	CARSTDRGPDTQYF	TGTGCCAGAAGCACGGACAGGGGACCAGATACGCAGTATTTT
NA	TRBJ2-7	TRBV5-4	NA	CASSSGGDSSYEQYF	TGTGCCAGCAGCTCAGGGGGGGACAGCTCCTACGAGCAGTACTTC
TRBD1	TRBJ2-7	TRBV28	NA	CASTRGQIGGYEQYF	TGTGCCAGCACAAGGGGGCAAATTGGAGGTTACGAGCAGTACTTC
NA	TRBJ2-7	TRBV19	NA	CASSFPGTSPEQYF	TGTGCCAGTAGTTTTCCCGGGACATCTCCCGAGCAGTACTTC
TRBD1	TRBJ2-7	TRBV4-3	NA	CASSQEVTGGHEQYF	TGCGCCAGCAGCCAAGAGGTGACAGGGGGACACGAGCAGTACTTC
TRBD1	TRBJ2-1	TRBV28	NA	CASRTGGLDEQFF	TGTGCCAGCAGAACAGGGGGCCTCGATGAGCAGTTCTTC
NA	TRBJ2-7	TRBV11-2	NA	CASSLGGWQSF	TGTGCCAGCAGCTTAGGTGGTTGGCAGAGCTTC
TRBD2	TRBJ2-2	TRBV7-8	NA	CASRLTGTSAGELFF	TGTGCCAGCAGACTTACCGGGACTAGTGCCGGGGAGCTGTTTTTT
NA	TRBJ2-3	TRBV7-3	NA	CASSTGPPGPTDTQYF	TGTGCCAGCAGCACCGGGCCCCCCGGGCCCACAGATACGCAGTATTTT
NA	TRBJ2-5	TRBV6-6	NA	CASSLLGETQYF	TGTGCCAGCAGTTTATTGGGGGAGACCCAGTACTTC
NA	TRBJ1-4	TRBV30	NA	CAWRRLQTNEKLFF	TGTGCCTGGAGAAGGTTACAGACTAATGAAAAACTGTTTTTT
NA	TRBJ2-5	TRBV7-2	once	CASSLNGGVETQYF	TGTGCCAGCAGCTTAAACGGGGGAGTGGAGACCCAGTACTTC
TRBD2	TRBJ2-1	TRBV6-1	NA	CASSQLAGDYNEQFF	TGTGCCAGCAGTCAGCTAGCGGGAGACTACAATGAGCAGTTCTTC
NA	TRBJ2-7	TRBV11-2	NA	CASSPWAYEQYF	TGTGCCAGCAGCCCCTGGGCATACGAGCAGTACTTC
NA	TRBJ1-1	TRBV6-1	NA	CASSEVPYTEAFF	TGTGCCAGCAGTGAAGTTCCCTACACTGAAGCTTTCTTT
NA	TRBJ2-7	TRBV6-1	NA	CASSLSGEQYF	TGTGCCAGCAGTCTATCGGGGGAGCAGTACTTC
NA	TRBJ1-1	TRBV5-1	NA	CASSLYRDPNTEAFF	TGCGCCAGCAGCTTGTACAGGGACCCGAACACTGAAGCTTTCTTT
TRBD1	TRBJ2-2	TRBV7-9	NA	CASSSLRTGGSTGELFF	TGTGCCAGCAGCTCCCTTCGGACAGGGGGTAGCACCGGGGAGCTGTTTTTT
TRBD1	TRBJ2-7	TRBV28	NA	CATVPGQGYEQYF	TGTGCCACAGTCCCTGGACAGGGGTACGAGCAGTACTTC
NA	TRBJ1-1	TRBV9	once	CASSSPGSSISEAFF	TGTGCCAGCAGCAGCCCCGGGTCCTCGATTTCTGAAGCTTTCTTT
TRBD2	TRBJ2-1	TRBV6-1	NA	CASSEAGDDEQFF	TGTGCCAGCAGTGAGGCGGGAGACGATGAGCAGTTCTTC
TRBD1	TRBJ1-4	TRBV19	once	CASSPGTGGGEKLFF	TGTGCCAGTAGTCCAGGGACAGGGGGAGGTGAAAAACTGTTTTTT
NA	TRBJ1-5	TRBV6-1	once	CASSQGYGQPQHF	TGTGCCAGCAGTCAGGGTTACGGTCAGCCCCAGCATTTT
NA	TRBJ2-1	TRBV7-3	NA	CASSLGSSTERGEQFF	TGTGCCAGCAGCTTAGGGTCTAGCACGGAGAGGGGTGAGCAGTTCTTC
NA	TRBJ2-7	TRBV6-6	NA	CASSDSGGVEQYF	TGTGCCAGCAGTGACTCCGGTGGGGTTGAGCAGTACTTC
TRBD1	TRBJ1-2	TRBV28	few	CASSKSRDRGQNYGYTF	TGTGCCAGCAGCAAGTCCCGGGACAGGGGGCAGAACTATGGCTACACCTTC